A single sample is the source of the 17 T cell receptor beta chains below, sequenced in a study of identifying expanded T cells in peripheral blood. The table came from immunoSEQ multiplex PCR; TCRdb's copy has only in-frame clones and leaves some out. This table holds approximately 100,000 clones, 75% to 90% found once. What was sequenced was blood. Receptors originate from a person aged 18-69 years in good health.

This sequence joins TRBV5-6 and TRBJ1-2, with D perhaps matching TRBD1 (5 bases). Germline V gene data show CDR1 as SGHDT and CDR2 as YYEEEE. The V gene lost 0 bases and the J gene lost 0 bases, with 6 bases spanning the gap. The CDR3 has 14 amino acids. CDR3 region: CASSLGDSNYGYTF. The CDR3, as DNA: TGTGCCAGCAGCTTGGGGGACTCTAACTATGGCTACACCTTC.

The chain combines TRBV7-2 with TRBJ1-3; D ambiguous. This CDR3 has 15 amino acids. Looked up from germline, CDR1 is SGHTA and CDR2 is FQGNSA. V was shortened by 4 bases and J by 0 bases, with 10 bases between the two germline ends. The CDR3 region is CASSSIGVSGNTIYF. The CDR3, as DNA: TGTGCCAGCAGCTCCATCGGTGTCTCTGGAAACACCATATATTTT. The full variable domain, rest sourced from reference TRBV7-2 and TRBJ1-3, is GAGVSQSPSNKVTEKGKDVELRCDPISGHTALYWYRQSLGQGLEFLIYFQGNSAPDKSGLPSDRFSAERTGGSVSTLTIQRTQQEDSAVYLCASSSIGVSGNTIYFGEGSWLTVV.

The CDR3: CASSPGTGSNEKLFF. CDR3 DNA sequence: TGTGCCAGCTCACCAGGGACAGGGTCAAATGAAAAACTGTTTTTT. The genes are TRBV18 and TRBJ1-4; TRBD1 agrees at 9 bases. From germline, CDR1 is KGHSH and CDR2 LQKENI. This CDR3 contains 15 residues. The V segment lost 2 bases and the J segment 5 bases; nucleotides outside the gene matches: 3.

The chain joins TRBV7-9 to TRBJ1-1; D gene uncertain. Germline values: CDR1 SEHNR, CDR2 FQNEAQ (reference sequence). V was shortened by 9 bases and J by 3 bases, with 14 bases between the two germline ends. This CDR3 contains 13 residues. CDR3 in DNA: TGTGCCAGTGACCCGTCCTTGGACACTGAAGCTTTCTTT. Translation: CASDPSLDTEAFF.

The V and J genes are TRBV5-5 and TRBJ1-6; D possibly corresponds to TRBD1 (5 bases). The CDR3 runs 15 residues. V dropped 1 base and J dropped 10 bases, with 15 bases sitting between them. From germline, CDR1 is SGHKS and CDR2 YYEKEE (reference sequence). CDR3 nucleotides: TGTGCCAGCAGCTTGTTGGGGCGAGGGAGGTCACCCCTCCACTTT. Protein product: CASSLLGRGRSPLHF.

The V and J genes are TRBV7-9 and TRBJ1-2, with a tentative D call TRBD1 (5 bases). The CDR3 is made up of 18 amino acids. V was trimmed by 5 bases and J by 8 bases, leaving 30 bases between them. Germline values: CDR1 SEHNR, CDR2 FQNEAQ (reference sequence). The CDR3 sequence is CASSNAKYRDRGPIGYTF. In DNA, the CDR3 is TGTGCCAGCAGCAATGCGAAATACCGGGACCGCGGGCCCATCGGCTACACCTTC.

This clone occurred once. The junction does not match germline at one end; this may be a read error. This chain connects TRBV10-3 to TRBJ1-3; D gene ambiguous. The CDR3 covers 14 residues. From germline, CDR1 is ENHRY and CDR2 SYGVKD. The CDR3 loop is CAISDVFSENTIYF. CDR3 nucleotides: TGTGCCATCAGTGACGTCTTCTCTGAAAACACCATATATTTT.

V usage is TRBV18 and J usage is TRBJ2-7, with TRBD1 matching over 7 bases. Germline lookup yields CDR1 KGHSH and CDR2 LQKENI. The V and J ends lost 2 bases and 3 bases, in that order; junction bases with no gene match: 4. The CDR3 is 14 amino acids. The CDR3 DNA follows: TGTGCCAGCTCACCAACTCAGGGGGTCTACGAGCAGTACTTC. Translated: CASSPTQGVYEQYF.

The chain uses TRBV15 and TRBJ1-2; D may be TRBD1 (5 bases). The length of the CDR3 is 14 residues. Germline lookup yields CDR1 LNHNV and CDR2 YYDKDF (reference sequence). Trimming removed 9 bases from V and 9 bases from J, with 23 bases in between. CDR3 loop: CATGERGVAGRYTF. In DNA form, the CDR3 reads TGTGCCACGGGTGAACGAGGGGTGGCAGGACGCTACACCTTC.

V usage is TRBV5-1 and J usage is TRBJ2-5; 9 positions match TRBD1. V shed 0 bases, J shed 6 bases, and the junction held 9 bases outside the gene matches. In germline, CDR1 is SGHRS, CDR2 YFSETQ. CDR3 size: 16 residues. The CDR3 loop reads CASSLAGQGIMQTQYF. The CDR3 nucleotides read TGCGCCAGCAGCTTGGCCGGACAGGGGATCATGCAGACCCAGTACTTC.

The chain combines TRBV9 with TRBJ2-3, with D possibly TRBD2 on 6 matching bases. Trimming stripped 2 bases from V and 3 bases from J, with 10 bases between. The CDR3 covers 14 residues. CDR1 is SGDLS and CDR2 is YYNGEE in the germline V gene. CDR3 nucleotide sequence: TGTGCCAGCAGCGTCGGGGCGGGGACAGATACGCAGTATTTT. Amino acid sequence: CASSVGAGTDTQYF.

The J gene is TRBJ2-1, the V gene TRBV28; 7 bases are shared with TRBD1. The trim removed 7 bases at V and 8 bases at J, leaving 14 bases unmatched. This CDR3 region has 15 residues. Looked up from germline, CDR1 is MDHEN and CDR2 is SYDVKM. CDR3 amino acids: CASNLRDRVMDEQFF. Written as DNA, the CDR3 is TGTGCCAGCAACCTCCGGGACAGAGTTATGGATGAGCAGTTCTTC.

V is TRBV30 and J is TRBJ1-1; no definite D call. Germline lookup yields CDR1 GTSNPN and CDR2 SVGIG (reference sequence). With 4 bases removed from V and 7 bases from J, the gap between germline ends came to 10 bases. The CDR3 loop spans 11 amino acids. The CDR3 DNA sequence: TGTGCCTGGACCCCCCTAGTTGAAGCTTTCTTT. It encodes CAWTPLVEAFF.

This rearrangement joins TRBV5-1 to TRBJ1-2, with D perhaps matching TRBD1 (5 bases). The ends were cut back, 2 bases at V and 7 bases at J, with 18 bases in the middle. The germline V gene encodes CDR1 SGHRS and CDR2 YFSETQ. The CDR3 sequence is 15 residues long. Here the CDR3 DNA reads TGCGCCAGCAGCTTACTGGCCGGGGGGGGAAGTGGCTACACCTTC. This gives the protein CASSLLAGGGSGYTF.

A remark on this clone: Relative to the germline gene, one junction end is altered; a read error may explain this. J is TRBJ2-4 and V is TRBV5-6, with D perhaps matching TRBD1 or TRBD2 (5 bases each). CDR1 and CDR2 (germline): SGHDT, YYEEEE. There are 12 residues in the CDR3. Here the CDR3 reads CASSPGTGLKDF. The CDR3 DNA follows: TGTGCCAGCAGTCCGGGGACGGGCCTCAAGGACTTC.

The chain is built from TRBV5-6 and TRBJ1-2, with TRBD1 matching over 7 bases. CDR1 is SGHDT and CDR2 is YYEEEE in the germline V gene. CDR3 length: 13 residues. V lost 6 bases to trimming and J lost 8 bases; unmatched junction nucleotides: 10. The CDR3 region has the DNA TGTGCCAGCAACACCGGGACAGTTAGCGGCTACACCTTC. This encodes CASNTGTVSGYTF.

This clone has only one observation. The V and J genes are TRBV2 and TRBJ1-5; D is ambiguous. Deletions cut 2 bases from V and 1 base from J, with 9 bases between. Germline V gene data show CDR1 as SNHLY and CDR2 as FYNNEI. The length of the CDR3 is 15 residues. The CDR3 loop reads CASSESTGSNQPQHF. DNA of the CDR3: TGTGCCAGCAGTGAATCTACGGGAAGCAATCAGCCCCAGCATTTT.